The rows below give T cell receptor beta chains drawn from one sample of a study of glioma-infiltrating T cells after dendritic cell vaccination. The method was immunoSEQ multiplex PCR; TCRdb's version includes in-frame clones alone and lacks a portion of them. The sample comprises some 100,000 clones, under 90% of which are singletons, and around 3.2% rests with the top ten. The starting material was blood, obtained before dendritic cell vaccination. These TCRs come from a human donor with glioblastoma. The CDR3 runs from the conserved cysteine through the conserved F or W. The D gene is left open where the match is weak. Clone size, where shown, is once, few, many, or a class for clones that have expanded.

TRBD2,.,TRBV28,TRBJ2-3,TGTGCCAGCAGTTGGTTGGCGGGGGGGGATACGCAGTATTTT,CASSWLAGGDTQYF
.,.,TRBV2,TRBJ1-1,TGTGCCAGCAAGTATCGGGGGGGCACTGAAGCTTTCTTT,CASKYRGGTEAFF
TRBD1,.,TRBV5-6,TRBJ1-2,TGTGCCAGCAGCGCGCAAGGGGGCGCCTACTATGGCTACACCTTC,CASSAQGGAYYGYTF
TRBD2,.,TRBV4-1,TRBJ2-2,TGCGCCAGCAGCCAAGCCCGGACTAGCGGGGGCGGGGAGCTGTTTTTT,CASSQARTSGGGELFF
.,.,TRBV7-9,TRBJ2-2,TGTGCCAGCAGCGATGGCCGGGGGAACACCGGGGAGCTGTTTTTT,CASSDGRGNTGELFF
TRBD2,.,TRBV29-1,TRBJ2-3,TGCAGCGGCAGCGGGGGGGCGGTAGATACGCAGTATTTT,CSGSGGAVDTQYF
TRBD1,.,TRBV5-1,TRBJ1-2,TGCGCCAGCAGGTCCCCAGGGGGGTTAAACTATGGCTACACCTTC,CASRSPGGLNYGYTF
TRBD2,.,TRBV19,TRBJ2-3,TGTGCCAGTAGTGAGACTAGCGGCCGGGATACGCAGTATTTT,CASSETSGRDTQYF
.,.,TRBV21-1,TRBJ2-1,TGTGCCAGCAGTATACAGGGCCCTGAGCAGTTCTTC,CASSIQGPEQFF
TRBD1,.,TRBV29-1,TRBJ1-4,TGCAGCGTTGAGGGCAGGGGGCAAGAAAAACTGTTTTTT,CSVEGRGQEKLFF
TRBD2,.,TRBV6-5,TRBJ2-5,TGTGCCAGCAGTTATGGCGGGGGGGGAGAGACCCAGTACTTC,CASSYGGGGETQYF
TRBD1,.,TRBV11-2,TRBJ2-3,TGTGCCAGCAGCGTGGACAGGGGGCGGGTGGATACGCAGTATTTT,CASSVDRGRVDTQYF
TRBD1,.,TRBV27,TRBJ2-7,TGTGCCAGCAGTTTGGCCCAGGGGGTTTGGTACGAGCAGTACTTC,CASSLAQGVWYEQYF
.,many,TRBV7-9,TRBJ2-7,TGTGCCAGCAGCATCCAGGGGTACGAGCAGTACTTC,CASSIQGYEQYF
.,.,TRBV13,TRBJ2-7,TGTGCCAGCAGCTTAAGGGAGGAGCAGTACTTC,CASSLREEQYF
TRBD1,.,TRBV18,TRBJ2-7,TGTGCCAGCTCAGCCGGGACAGGGAAGCACGAGCAGTACTTC,CASSAGTGKHEQYF
.,.,TRBV7-9,TRBJ1-1,TGTGCCAGCAGCTCATTTTCGGCAGGGGCAGCTTTCTTT,CASSSFSAGAAFF
TRBD1,.,TRBV4-1,TRBJ2-2,TGCGCCAGCAGCTCCGGGACAGGGGTAACCGGGGAGCTGTTTTTT,CASSSGTGVTGELFF
.,.,TRBV10-3,TRBJ2-7,TGTGCCACCAAAGGGCTAGGGCTCGAGGGCGAGCAGTACTTC,CATKGLGLEGEQYF
TRBD2,.,TRBV11-2,TRBJ2-2,TGTGCCAGCAGCCTACTAGCGGGAGGGACCGGGGAGCTGTTTTTT,CASSLLAGGTGELFF
TRBD1,.,TRBV19,TRBJ1-1,TGTGCCAGTAGTATCCAGGGGGACGGCACTGAAGCTTTCTTT,CASSIQGDGTEAFF
.,.,TRBV21-1,TRBJ1-2,TGTGCCAGCAGCAAACTTGGGCCACCGGAATATGGCTACACCTTC,CASSKLGPPEYGYTF
.,.,TRBV11-2,TRBJ2-7,TGTGCCAGCAGCTTAGGGCAGACCTACGAGCAGTACTTC,CASSLGQTYEQYF
TRBD1,.,TRBV4-1,TRBJ1-2,TGCGCCAGCAGCCAGGCCGGGACAGTCGATAACTATGGCTACACCTTC,CASSQAGTVDNYGYTF
.,.,TRBV18,TRBJ2-5,TGTGCCAGCTCCCCTCAAGGGGTTGAGACCCAGTACTTC,CASSPQGVETQYF
.,.,TRBV18,TRBJ2-7,TGTGCCAGCTCACCGGCGGGGGCGGGTGAGCAGTACTTC,CASSPAGAGEQYF
.,.,TRBV12-5,TRBJ1-6,TGTGCTAGTGCCCCCCCCGGGGTACGGTCACCCCTCCACTTT,CASAPPGVRSPLHF
.,.,TRBV19,TRBJ1-6,TGTGCCAGTACCCTGACAGGTTCGAGCTATAATTCACCCCTCCACTTT,CASTLTGSSYNSPLHF
TRBD1,once,TRBV11-2,TRBJ2-7,TGTGCCAGCAGCTTCGGCCCCGGGACAGGCTACGAGCAGTACTTC,CASSFGPGTGYEQYF
.,.,TRBV2,TRBJ2-1,TGTGCCAGCAGTGCTCAAGGGGGACGCAGCTCCTACAATGAGCAGTTCTTC,CASSAQGGRSSYNEQFF
TRBD2,.,TRBV6-5,TRBJ2-7,TGTGCCAGCAGCCTCGGGACTAGCGGAGACTACGAGCAGTACTTC,CASSLGTSGDYEQYF
TRBD1,few,TRBV7-2,TRBJ1-2,TGTGCCAGCAGCCCCTCACCAGGGGGCTATGGCTACACCTTC,CASSPSPGGYGYTF
.,few,TRBV5-1,TRBJ2-3,TGCGCCAGCAGCTTGGGTGGGAGAGTAACAGATACGCAGTATTTT,CASSLGGRVTDTQYF
.,.,TRBV10-3,TRBJ2-1,TGTGCCATCAGCAGCAGCCAAGTAGCAGGGCTCTCCTACAATGAGCAGTTCTTC,CAISSSQVAGLSYNEQFF
.,.,TRBV5-1,TRBJ2-3,TGCGCCAGCTTCTACCGGGCGGGAGATACGCAGTATTTT,CASFYRAGDTQYF
TRBD1,few,TRBV5-5,TRBJ2-3,TGTGCCAGCAGCCCTGGGGACAGTTACACAGATACGCAGTATTTT,CASSPGDSYTDTQYF
.,.,TRBV5-1,TRBJ2-5,TGCGCCAGCAGCTTGTTCAGGGAAGAGACCCAGTACTTC,CASSLFREETQYF
.,.,TRBV7-3,TRBJ2-5,TGTGCCAGCAGCTTAGCCCCAGGACTTCCAGAGACCCAGTACTTC,CASSLAPGLPETQYF
.,.,TRBV29-1,TRBJ2-2,TGCAGCGTGGAGCCCGGGGAGCGGCCCGGGGAGCTGTTTTTT,CSVEPGERPGELFF
.,once,TRBV29-1,TRBJ1-2,TGCAGCGTTGTACAGGCGGCAGGGCTTAACTATGGCTACACCTTC,CSVVQAAGLNYGYTF
.,.,TRBV19,TRBJ2-5,TGTGCCAGTAGCCAGGGAGGGGGAGAGACCCAGTACTTC,CASSQGGGETQYF
.,.,TRBV5-1,TRBJ2-7,TGCGCCAGCAGTCTTCCGGGTCCCTACGGGCAGTACTTC,CASSLPGPYGQYF
TRBD1,.,TRBV5-1,TRBJ1-3,TGCGCCAGCAGCTTGGATGCAGGGGGCGCTGGAAACACCATATATTTT,CASSLDAGGAGNTIYF
TRBD1,.,TRBV9,TRBJ2-5,TGTGCCAGCAGCGCGACAGGGGGAGGCCAAGAGACCCAGTACTTC,CASSATGGGQETQYF
.,.,TRBV28,TRBJ1-2,TGTGCCAGCAGTTTATGGAGCGGGAGTTATGGCTACACCTTC,CASSLWSGSYGYTF
TRBD1,.,TRBV11-2,TRBJ2-7,TGTGCCATTGGGGTTCGGACAGGGCACTCCTACGAGCAGTACTTC,CAIGVRTGHSYEQYF
TRBD2,.,TRBV29-1,TRBJ2-2,TGCAGCGTGTGGGCGGGGGCGAACACCGGGGAGCTGTTTTTT,CSVWAGANTGELFF
TRBD2,.,TRBV5-4,TRBJ2-3,TGTGCCAGCAGCCGTAGCGGGAGCACAGATACGCAGTATTTT,CASSRSGSTDTQYF